The 21 T cell receptor beta chains below come from one sample, sequenced in a study of Ad26.COV2.S vaccination and SARS-CoV-2 variants. TCRdb's table, derived via immunoSEQ multiplex PCR, lists solely in-frame clones and lacks some. The sample records 300,000 to 350,000 clones, around 89% being singletons. Treatment noted: some 20 received Ad26.COV2.S at low or high dose, single or two shots; roughly five received placebo; per-sample allocation not given. Following the first vaccine or placebo injection, samples were taken on day 63. Sequenced material: peripheral blood, taken in a trial of Ad26.COV2.S vaccine versus placebo. The receptors stem from a person between 18 and 65 years old who received the Ad26.COV2.S COVID-19 vaccine or a placebo.

The V gene is TRBV5-5, the J gene TRBJ2-2; D is possibly TRBD2 (5 bases). Deletions cut 5 bases from V and 0 bases from J, with 8 bases between. Per germline, CDR1 SGHKS and CDR2 YYEKEE (reference sequence). The CDR3 covers 14 residues. CDR3: CASRLGPNTGELFF. As DNA, the CDR3 is TGTGCCAGCAGACTAGGACCGAACACCGGGGAGCTGTTTTTT.

This CDR3 is CASRPEVNTEAFF. CDR3 DNA: TGTGCCAGCAGGCCGGAGGTGAACACTGAAGCTTTCTTT. V gene TRBV14 combines with J gene TRBJ1-1, with D unclear. The CDR3 extends over 13 amino acids. CDR1 and CDR2 from the germline V gene are SGHDN and FVKESK. V shed 6 bases and J shed 0 bases, with 8 bases lying between them.

The sample holds a few counts of this clone. This chain links TRBV2 with TRBJ2-5; D uncertain. The germline gives CDR1 SNHLY, CDR2 FYNNEI. CDR3 length: 15 amino acids. Trimming removed 2 bases from V and 1 base from J, with 11 bases in between. The CDR3 spells CASSESYRVQETQYF. The DNA for the CDR3 is TGTGCCAGCAGTGAAAGCTACAGAGTCCAAGAGACCCAGTACTTC. The full variable domain, completed using reference TRBV2 and TRBJ2-5, is EPEVTQTPSHQVTQMGQEVILRCVPISNHLYFYWYRQILGQKVEFLVSFYNNEISEKSEIFDDQFSVERPDGSNFTLKIRSTKLEDSAMYFCASSESYRVQETQYFGPGTRLLVL.

This chain connects TRBV13 to TRBJ2-1, with 13 bases lining up with TRBD2. J was trimmed by 2 bases and V by 5 bases; bases with no gene match: 0. Germline lookup yields CDR1 PRHDT and CDR2 FYEKMQ (reference sequence). This CDR3 is built from 15 residues. CDR3: CASSTSGRAYNEQFF. DNA of the CDR3: TGTGCCAGCAGCACTAGCGGGAGGGCCTACAATGAGCAGTTCTTC.

The chain is built from TRBV10-2 and TRBJ1-5; D unresolved. Per the germline V gene, CDR1 is WSHSY and CDR2 is SAAADI. The CDR3 length is 12 residues. The germline V and J ends were trimmed by 0 bases and 7 bases, with 4 bases remaining between them. The CDR3 loop reads CASSESGQPQHF. The CDR3 nucleotides are TGCGCCAGCAGTGAGTCGGGGCAGCCCCAGCATTTT.

The gene calls are TRBV28 and TRBJ1-4; 9 bases match TRBD1. V gave up 1 base and J gave up 10 bases; unmatched junction bases: 7. The CDR3 contains 15 residues. CDR1 is MDHEN and CDR2 is SYDVKM in the germline V gene. In DNA, the CDR3 is TGTGCCAGCAGTTTATTGGGACAGGGTAGGATAAAACTGTTTTTT. Amino acid sequence: CASSLLGQGRIKLFF. Based on the CDR3 plus reference TRBV28 and TRBJ1-4, the full variable domain is DVKVTQSSRYLVKRTGEKVFLECVQDMDHENMFWYRQDPGLGLRLIYFSYDVKMKEKGDIPEGYSVSREKKERFSLILESASTNQTSMYLCASSLLGQGRIKLFFGSGTQLSVL.

This sequence joins TRBV19 and TRBJ2-7, with no clear D. Germline V lookup: CDR1 LNHDA, CDR2 SQIVND (reference sequence). This CDR3 region has 15 residues. Trimming took off 6 bases at V and 6 bases at J, with 21 bases between the two ends. DNA of the CDR3: TGTGCCAGTAGCCCTACCGGGCGTTCTTTCTCCGAGCAGTACTTC. Translation: CASSPTGRSFSEQYF.

CDR3 sequence (DNA): TGTGCCAGCTCACCACCGAGAGGACAGGGGACCTACGAGCAGTACTTC. This gives the protein CASSPPRGQGTYEQYF. V gene TRBV18 combines with J gene TRBJ2-7, with 9 bases lining up with TRBD1. Germline trimming cut 0 bases from V and 2 bases from J; bases unmatched to any gene: 5. The CDR3 runs to 16 residues. Germline V gene data show CDR1 as KGHSH and CDR2 as LQKENI.

V gene TRBV19 combines with J gene TRBJ1-5, with D uncertain. Trimming cost V 4 bases and J 2 bases, with 12 bases left between them. Germline V gene data show CDR1 as LNHDA and CDR2 as SQIVND (reference sequence). This CDR3 contains 15 residues. CDR3 bases: TGTGCCAGTAGTAACCCGTGGAGCGGCAATCAGCCCCAGCATTTT. It yields the protein CASSNPWSGNQPQHF.

The chain has TRBV6-2 or TRBV6-3 and TRBJ2-3, with D maybe TRBD1 (6 bases). Trimming stripped 0 bases from V and 6 bases from J, with 19 bases between. Germline V gene data show CDR1 as MNHEY and CDR2 as SVGEGT. CDR3 length: 17 residues. The CDR3 DNA follows: TGTGCCAGCAGTTACTCAGAGACAGGTTCTTGGTCGGATACGCAGTATTTT. Its protein product is CASSYSETGSWSDTQYF.

This clone has more than one count but fewer than ten. This chain uses TRBV14 with TRBJ2-2, with 7 bases fitting TRBD2. Germline V CDR1 and CDR2: SGHDN, FVKESK. Trimming at V came to 3 bases and at J to 6 bases, leaving 4 bases not matched to a gene. CDR3 length: 14 amino acids. The CDR3 spells CASSQAGVAGELFF. The CDR3 region has the DNA TGTGCCAGCAGCCAGGCGGGAGTGGCCGGGGAGCTGTTTTTT. Full variable domain (outside the CDR3, taken from reference TRBV14 and TRBJ2-2): EAGVTQFPSHSVIEKGQTVTLRCDPISGHDNLYWYRRVMGKEIKFLLHFVKESKQDESGMPNNRFLAERTGGTYSTLKVQPAELEDSGVYFCASSQAGVAGELFFGEGSRLTVL.

This chain links TRBV5-1 with TRBJ2-2, with TRBD1 as a possible D gene (6 bases). Germline loops: CDR1 SGHRS, CDR2 YFSETQ. The V gene lost 3 bases and the J gene lost 0 bases, with 9 bases spanning the gap. CDR3 length: 15 residues. The CDR3 DNA reads TGCGCCAGCAGCTCAGGGGACGCGAACACCGGGGAGCTGTTTTTT. Protein: CASSSGDANTGELFF.

V is TRBV7-2 and J is TRBJ2-1, with TRBD2 matching 8 bases. V lost 5 bases and J lost 3; bases outside the gene matches: 6. The germline V gene has CDR1 SGHTA and CDR2 FQGNSA. The CDR3 totals 15 residues. The chain's CDR3 is CASSQGLGRYNEQFF. Here the CDR3 DNA reads TGTGCCAGCAGCCAGGGACTAGGACGCTACAATGAGCAGTTCTTC.

This clone was counted between two and nine times. This chain uses TRBV6-4 with TRBJ2-1; perhaps TRBD1 as D (5 bases). Trimming took off 0 bases at V and 5 bases at J, with 14 bases between the two ends. This CDR3 has 16 amino acids. Per the germline V gene, CDR1 is MRHNA and CDR2 is SNTAGT. CDR3 residues: CASSDSMSRDHNEQFF. The DNA for the CDR3 is TGTGCCAGCAGTGACTCGATGTCCAGGGATCACAATGAGCAGTTCTTC.

The V gene is TRBV27, the J gene TRBJ2-3, with 8 bases aligning to TRBD2. J gave up 6 bases and V 5 bases, and 13 bases lay outside the gene matches. CDR1 and CDR2 from the germline V gene are MNHEY and SMNVEV (reference sequence). CDR3 size: 16 residues. The CDR3 sequence: CASSPRRSGRGDTQYF. CDR3 nucleotide sequence: TGTGCCAGCAGTCCTCGGAGGAGCGGGAGAGGGGATACGCAGTATTTT.

The genes are TRBV24-1 and TRBJ2-2; 7 bases line up with TRBD1. The germline CDR1 and CDR2 sequences are KGHDR and SFDVKD. The CDR3 sequence is 15 residues long. V dropped 6 bases and J dropped 3; count of bases not matched to a gene: 6. Written as DNA, the CDR3 is TGTGCCACCAGTCTTGGGACAGAACACACCGGGGAGCTGTTTTTT. Its protein is CATSLGTEHTGELFF.

J is TRBJ2-5 and V is TRBV10-3; 9 nucleotides line up with TRBD1. The germline V gene encodes CDR1 ENHRY and CDR2 SYGVKD. V trimming: 8 bases; J trimming: 1 base; junction bases outside the gene matches: 2. The CDR3 runs to 13 residues. The CDR3 DNA reads as TGTGCCATCGGGGACAGGGCCCAAGAGACCCAGTACTTC. Translation: CAIGDRAQETQYF.

The chain has TRBV19 and TRBJ1-5; 12 positions agree with TRBD1. This CDR3 comprises 18 residues. The germline V gene encodes CDR1 LNHDA and CDR2 SQIVND (reference sequence). Germline trimming cut 3 bases from V and 2 bases from J; bases unmatched to any gene: 8. CDR3 in amino acids: CASSIRGTGGLGNQPQHF. The CDR3 nucleotides read TGTGCCAGTAGTATTAGAGGGACAGGGGGCTTGGGCAATCAGCCCCAGCATTTT. Full variable domain (outside the CDR3, taken from reference TRBV19 and TRBJ1-5): DGGITQSPKYLFRKEGQNVTLSCEQNLNHDAMYWYRQDPGQGLRLIYYSQIVNDFQKGDIAEGYSVSREKKESFPLTVTSAQKNPTAFYLCASSIRGTGGLGNQPQHFGDGTRLSIL.

The chain has TRBV4-3 and TRBJ2-7; TRBD2 agrees at 8 bases. This CDR3 has 14 residues. The germline V gene has CDR1 LGHNA and CDR2 YSLEER. V was pared by 1 base and J by 7 bases, with 6 bases of the junction left unmatched. For the CDR3, the DNA is TGCGCCAGCAGCCAAGCGGGAGGGACGGGGGAGCAGTACTTC. Protein product: CASSQAGGTGEQYF.

Regarding this clone: Additional DNA sequences in this sample encode the identical CDR3. This chain connects TRBV11-2 to TRBJ2-7, with 7 nucleotides matching TRBD2. V lost 5 bases and J lost 3; bases outside the gene matches: 7. The V gene's germline CDR1 is SGHAT and CDR2 FQNNGV. The CDR3 sequence is 14 residues long. CDR3 loop: CASSPRGGGYEQYF. CDR3 DNA: TGTGCCAGCAGCCCGCGCGGCGGGGGCTACGAGCAGTACTTC.

This chain connects TRBV9 to TRBJ2-2, with 10 positions matching TRBD1. The CDR3 sequence is 17 residues long. V lost 4 bases and J lost 6; bases outside the gene matches: 12. Germline lookup yields CDR1 SGDLS and CDR2 YYNGEE. Here the CDR3 reads CASSIGQGGYQPGELFF. CDR3 DNA sequence: TGTGCCAGCAGCATCGGACAGGGGGGGTATCAACCCGGGGAGCTGTTTTTT.